These 32 T cell receptor beta chains came from one sample sequenced in a study of blood T cells in healthy people across ages. Primed by a sample-barcoded 5' primer and a J-beta primer mix, a second PCR proceeded for 7 to 11 cycles. From the 5' RACE reads, TCRdb called clonotypes with MiXCR, one entry per CDR3 protein. The sample records 1.5 million or so distinct CDR3 sequences, around 42% being singletons. The sequenced sample was blood. The receptors shown here come from a woman younger than 35 in good health.

This clonotype appeared many times. The chain carries TRBV10-3 and TRBJ2-7; D remains unclear. The V gene's germline CDR1 is ENHRY and CDR2 SYGVKD. Trimming shortened V by 10 bases and J by 6 bases, and 13 bases separated the two germline ends. There are 11 residues in the CDR3. The CDR3 DNA reads TGTGCCACCTCGGACCTCGGCGAGCAGTACTTC. This encodes CATSDLGEQYF.

V is TRBV6-5 and J is TRBJ2-7; 7 bases align to TRBD2. The germline V gene has CDR1 MNHEY and CDR2 SVGAGI. CDR3 length: 15 amino acids. Unmatched junction bases numbered 10, after V lost 5 bases and J lost 3 bases. This CDR3 reads CASSQQDPGGYEQYF. The CDR3 nucleotides read TGTGCCAGCAGTCAACAGGACCCGGGGGGCTACGAGCAGTACTTC.

The gene calls are TRBV20-1 and TRBJ2-7; possibly TRBD1 or TRBD2 for D (6 bases each). Germline CDR1 DFQATT, CDR2 SNEGSKA (reference sequence). The CDR3 has 16 amino acids. V gave up 2 bases and J gave up 0 bases, with 17 bases separating them. CDR3 nucleotides: TGCAGTGCTAGATCGGGGGCGGAGACGAGCTCCTACGAGCAGTACTTC. Its protein product is CSARSGAETSSYEQYF.

Here the CDR3 DNA reads TGCGCCAGCAGCCAAGCATCTCGGGGGGACTTTTACAATGAGCAGTTCTTC. Its translation is CASSQASRGDFYNEQFF. The chain links TRBV4-1 to TRBJ2-1, with 7 bases aligning to TRBD2. The CDR3 is 17 residues long. After removal of 1 base from V and 4 bases from J, the junction contained 10 bases not matched to a gene. CDR1 and CDR2 from the germline V gene are MGHRA and YSYEKL.

The V call is TRBV28, the J call TRBJ1-2, with 7 bases aligning to TRBD1. J gave up 6 bases and V 7 bases, and 8 bases lay outside the gene matches. Germline CDR1 and CDR2: MDHEN and SYDVKM. There are 13 residues in the CDR3. CDR3 sequence (DNA): TGTGCCAGCACCACCCCGACAGGGCATGGCTACACCTTC. Encoded protein: CASTTPTGHGYTF.

This clonotype was seen more than once but under ten times. V gene TRBV20-1 combines with J gene TRBJ2-1, with D possibly TRBD1 on 6 matching bases. V was pared by 1 base and J by 6 bases, with 10 bases between. This CDR3 region has 13 residues. CDR1 is DFQATT, CDR2 SNEGSKA, per germline (reference sequence). Here the CDR3 DNA reads TGCAGTGCTAGAGGGCAGGGGAGCAATGAGCAGTTCTTC. Amino acid sequence: CSARGQGSNEQFF.

This chain joins TRBV20-1 and TRBJ2-5; no clear D gene. The CDR3 covers 11 residues. CDR1 and CDR2 from the germline V gene are DFQATT and SNEGSKA (reference sequence). V lost 1 base and J 5 bases, leaving 5 bases between the germline ends. CDR3 protein: CSARAWETQYF. CDR3 sequence (DNA): TGCAGTGCTAGAGCGTGGGAGACCCAGTACTTC.

The chain joins TRBV12-3 or TRBV12-4 to TRBJ2-7; 7 nucleotides match TRBD2. The V and J ends lost 4 bases and 1 base, in that order; junction bases with no gene match: 1. The CDR3 has 13 amino acids. The CDR3: CASSWEGSYEQYF. CDR3 in DNA: TGTGCCAGCAGTTGGGAGGGGTCCTACGAGCAGTACTTC.

This clonotype came up a few times. The V gene is TRBV11-2, the J gene TRBJ2-5; tentative D call: TRBD1 (5 bases). The end of the DNA is better explained by TRBJ2-7, so the J call may be wrong. This CDR3 region has 13 residues. CDR1 and CDR2 from the germline V gene are SGHAT and FQNNGV. The CDR3 spells CASSLDTPVEQYF. The CDR3 DNA is TGTGCCAGCAGCTTGGACACGCCGGTCGAGCAGTACTTC.

This clonotype appeared once. In DNA, the CDR3 is TGTGCCAGCAGCCAACAGGGGTCGAATGAAAAACTGTTTTTT. Protein sequence: CASSQQGSNEKLFF. This chain links TRBV3-1 with TRBJ1-4, with TRBD1 as a possible D gene (6 bases). CDR1 and CDR2 from the germline V gene are LGHDT and YNNKEL (reference sequence). This CDR3 contains 14 residues. The germline V and J ends were trimmed by 2 bases and 5 bases, with 9 bases remaining between them.

Only one count was recorded for this clonotype. The chain recombines TRBV27 with TRBJ2-3; D unresolved. The CDR3 spans 13 residues. The ends were cut back, 10 bases at V and 6 bases at J, with 17 bases in the middle. Germline assignment: CDR1 MNHEY and CDR2 SMNVEV (reference sequence). CDR3: CANRESPGDTQYF. CDR3 nucleotide sequence: TGTGCCAACAGAGAAAGCCCCGGGGATACGCAGTATTTT.

A note on this clonotype: One base away lies a much larger clone, so this may be a sequencing read error. The V and J genes are TRBV7-9 and TRBJ2-5, with TRBD2 matching 10 bases. The germline V gene encodes CDR1 SEHNR and CDR2 FQNEAQ (reference sequence). J was trimmed by 7 bases and V by 2 bases; bases with no gene match: 4. CDR3 length equals 14 residues. CDR3 DNA sequence: TGTGCCAGCAGCTTACTAGCGGGAGTGGGGACCCAGTACTTC. Its protein is CASSLLAGVGTQYF.

The V call is TRBV4-1, the J call TRBJ2-3, with TRBD2 matching 13 bases. The junction had 8 bases not matched to a gene; V was cut back by 1 base and J by 4 bases. Germline values: CDR1 MGHRA, CDR2 YSYEKL. This CDR3 region has 18 residues. The CDR3, as DNA: TGCGCCAGCAGCCAAGTACTAGCGGGAGGGTATGGTGCAGATACGCAGTATTTT. Residues: CASSQVLAGGYGADTQYF.

The chain uses TRBV5-1 and TRBJ2-7, with D uncertain. The ends were cut back, 0 bases at V and 4 bases at J, with 8 bases in the middle. Germline V gene data show CDR1 as SGHRS and CDR2 as YFSETQ. The CDR3 runs to 13 residues. DNA of the CDR3: TGCGCCAGCAGCTTGGATAAAGGTTACGAGCAGTACTTC. Its protein product is CASSLDKGYEQYF.

On this clonotype: Germline and junction disagree at one end, which may indicate a read error. CDR3 loop: CATSRRWDSRATVLTF. CDR3 bases: TGTGCCACCAGCAGGCGGTGGGACTCTAGGGCCACCGTCCTGACTTTC. The V and J genes are TRBV15 and TRBJ2-6, with a possible D match to TRBD2 (6 bases). Germline V gene lookup returns CDR1 LNHNV and CDR2 YYDKDF (reference sequence). This CDR3 contains 16 residues.

This clonotype was recorded a few times. The rearrangement joins TRBV28 to TRBJ2-5; 9 nucleotides match TRBD1. Germline V lookup: CDR1 MDHEN, CDR2 SYDVKM. The V segment lost 5 bases and the J segment 0 bases; nucleotides outside the gene matches: 13. The CDR3 runs 18 residues. CDR3: CASSPNRGRPPYQETQYF. In DNA form, the CDR3 reads TGTGCCAGCAGTCCTAACAGGGGGCGGCCCCCGTACCAAGAGACCCAGTACTTC. Full variable domain (outside the CDR3, taken from reference TRBV28 and TRBJ2-5): DVKVTQSSRYLVKRTGEKVFLECVQDMDHENMFWYRQDPGLGLRLIYFSYDVKMKEKGDIPEGYSVSREKKERFSLILESASTNQTSMYLCASSPNRGRPPYQETQYFGPGTRLLVL.

This clonotype was detected many times. The gene calls are TRBV28 and TRBJ2-1, with D perhaps TRBD1 or TRBD2 (5 bases each). The CDR3 is 11 residues long. Trimming shortened V by 8 bases and J by 4 bases, and 6 bases separated the two germline ends. Germline values: CDR1 MDHEN, CDR2 SYDVKM. CDR3 sequence (DNA): TGTGCCAGCGGGGGTTACAATGAGCAGTTCTTC. This gives the protein CASGGYNEQFF.

This clonotype was seen once. V and J are TRBV4-1 and TRBJ1-1; 7 nucleotides match TRBD1. The J segment lost 11 bases and the V segment lost 2 bases, leaving 5 bases of the junction unmatched. The CDR3 length is 12 residues. Looked up from germline, CDR1 is MGHRA and CDR2 is YSYEKL. CDR3: CASSQIDREAFF. Here the CDR3 DNA reads TGCGCCAGCAGCCAAATAGACAGGGAGGCTTTCTTT.

This chain connects TRBV27 to TRBJ1-2, with 11 bases fitting TRBD1. This CDR3 comprises 14 residues. Germline assignment: CDR1 MNHEY and CDR2 SMNVEV (reference sequence). With 5 bases clipped from V and 8 bases from J, the junction kept 7 bases outside the gene matches. The CDR3: CASSPRTGGGGYTF. DNA for the CDR3: TGTGCCAGCAGTCCGCGGACAGGGGGCGGGGGCTACACCTTC.

The V call is TRBV3-1, the J call TRBJ1-2; D is unresolved. V was clipped by 0 bases and J by 7 bases, with 18 bases between them. The CDR3 has 16 residues. Germline lookup yields CDR1 LGHDT and CDR2 YNNKEL (reference sequence). As DNA, the CDR3 is TGTGCCAGCAGCCAAGATCTAGGCACTTGGGGTTGTGGCTACACCTTC. Translation gives CASSQDLGTWGCGYTF.

About this clonotype itself: This clone may be a read error of a much larger clone one base away. This chain uses TRBV4-1 with TRBJ2-4; no firm D call. The J call is doubtful: the DNA matches TRBJ2-7 better. The length of the CDR3 is 13 residues. Per germline, CDR1 MGHRA and CDR2 YSYEKL. The CDR3 DNA sequence: TGCGCCAGCAGCCACGGCGTCAGCGACGAGCAGTACTTC. This sequence encodes CASSHGVSDEQYF.

This clonotype was found a few times. This rearrangement joins TRBV29-1 to TRBJ2-3; 8 positions agree with TRBD2. Germline CDR1 and CDR2: SQVTM and ANQGSEA. V gave up 7 bases and J gave up 2 bases; unmatched junction bases: 11. The CDR3 consists of 15 residues. CDR3 region: CSGLILAEDTDTQYF. Here the CDR3 DNA reads TGCAGCGGATTAATACTAGCGGAGGACACAGATACGCAGTATTTT.

The gene calls are TRBV12-3 or TRBV12-4 and TRBJ2-1; a weak D match, TRBD1 (6 bases). Trimming removed 0 bases from V and 10 bases from J, with 13 bases in between. The CDR3 is made up of 14 amino acids. The CDR3 region has the DNA TGTGCCAGCAGTTTAGCGGTGGGGGCGGAGGAGCAGTTCTTC. It codes for CASSLAVGAEEQFF.

This chain connects TRBV6-5 to TRBJ1-2, with 9 bases identical to TRBD1. The length of the CDR3 is 15 residues. J lost 7 bases, V lost 5 bases, and 11 bases had no gene match. The germline CDR1 and CDR2 sequences are MNHEY and SVGAGI. CDR3 residues: CASSPSLDRGTGYTF. In DNA form, the CDR3 reads TGTGCCAGCAGTCCCTCTCTCGACAGGGGGACTGGCTACACCTTC.

The table lists this clonotype with a few counts. CDR3 DNA: TGTGCCATCGGCCCGGGGGGGCCCTATGAGCAGTTCTTC. The encoded protein is CAIGPGGPYEQFF. This chain links TRBV10-3 with TRBJ2-1, with 8 bases matching TRBD2. With V trimmed by 8 bases and J by 8 bases, 8 bases remained unmatched. This CDR3 comprises 13 residues. The germline gives CDR1 ENHRY, CDR2 SYGVKD.

There are a few counts of this clonotype. This sequence joins TRBV2 and TRBJ1-2; possibly TRBD1 for D (5 bases). Germline V gene data show CDR1 as SNHLY and CDR2 as FYNNEI. V was cut by 4 bases and J by 4 bases, with 16 bases left in between. This CDR3 is 15 amino acids long. CDR3 sequence: CASSVYPSGGYGYTF. CDR3 nucleotides: TGTGCCAGCAGTGTGTACCCTTCCGGGGGCTATGGCTACACCTTC. The whole variable domain, remainder taken from reference TRBV2 and TRBJ1-2, is EPEVTQTPSHQVTQMGQEVILRCVPISNHLYFYWYRQILGQKVEFLVSFYNNEISEKSEIFDDQFSVERPDGSNFTLKIRSTKLEDSAMYFCASSVYPSGGYGYTFGSGTRLTVV.

Comment on this clonotype: The conserved final phenylalanine or tryptophan is absent from the CDR3, which likely points to a read error. This chain uses TRBV7-3 with TRBJ2-3, with 16 positions matching TRBD2. V lost 5 bases and J lost 5; bases outside the gene matches: 4. This CDR3 has 16 amino acids. From germline, CDR1 is SGHTA and CDR2 FQGTGA. Here the CDR3 DNA reads TGTGCCAGCAGCGGGACTAGCGGGGGGGCCATAGATACGCAGTATGTT. The encoded protein is CASSGTSGGAIDTQYV.

The rearrangement links TRBV11-2 to TRBJ1-2; 10 bases match TRBD1. The length of the CDR3 is 16 residues. Germline V gene data show CDR1 as SGHAT and CDR2 as FQNNGV. The J segment lost 7 bases and the V segment lost 4 bases, leaving 12 bases of the junction unmatched. CDR3: CASSSLSDRGIIGYTF. The CDR3 DNA reads as TGTGCCAGCAGCTCACTTTCGGACAGGGGGATTATTGGCTACACCTTC.

This chain connects TRBV6-8 to TRBJ2-7; D remains unclear. Trimming shortened V by 4 bases and J by 4 bases, and 14 bases separated the two germline ends. This CDR3 region has 14 residues. Germline CDR1 is MNHGY and CDR2 is SAAAGT. CDR3: CASSWNLSTYEQYF. The DNA of the CDR3 is TGTGCCAGCAGTTGGAACCTGAGCACTTACGAGCAGTACTTC.

The table lists this clonotype with a count of one. A read error may produce the germline difference seen at one junction end. This chain uses TRBV12-3 or TRBV12-4 with TRBJ1-1; D is unclear. This CDR3 region has 15 residues. CDR3 sequence: CASSPAGSGNTEPFF. For the CDR3, the DNA is TGTGCCAGCAGCCCCGCGGGGTCGGGGAACACTGAACCTTTCTTT.

This clonotype was detected only a few times. V is TRBV7-9 and J is TRBJ1-1; D may be TRBD1 (6 bases). V lost 2 bases, J lost 10 bases, and 14 bases lay in between. The germline gives CDR1 SEHNR, CDR2 FQNEAQ (reference sequence). The CDR3 is 13 residues long. The CDR3 bases are TGTGCCAGCAGCTTACGGGACACCCCACCAGCTTTCTTT. This gives the protein CASSLRDTPPAFF.

The rearrangement links TRBV2 to TRBJ2-5; TRBD2 matches 11 bases. Germline assignment: CDR1 SNHLY and CDR2 FYNNEI. The CDR3 is 16 residues long. V lost 7 bases to trimming and J lost 2 bases; unmatched junction nucleotides: 9. CDR3 in amino acids: CASKGPRLAGQETQYF. The CDR3 coding sequence is TGTGCCAGCAAGGGTCCTCGACTAGCGGGGCAAGAGACCCAGTACTTC.